The 3 T cell receptor beta chains below all came from one sample that was sequenced in a study of post-analysis software for immune sequencing data. Study results and caveats: Patients showed TRBV5-6, TRBV5-1 and TRBV20-1 among a few TRBV segments more frequent than in controls.

TCR beta cDNA libraries had unique molecular identifiers. TCRdb analysed the PCR reads with MiXCR anew, one entry per CDR3 protein. The profile shows 450,000 or so distinct CDR3 sequences, roughly 45% of them singletons. Their recognized antigens are unknown. Sequenced: blood. The receptors derive from a girl aged 5-17 years with multiple sclerosis.

The gene calls are TRBV7-9 and TRBJ1-1; TRBD1 aligns across 7 bases. The CDR3 runs 15 residues. Per the germline V gene, CDR1 is SEHNR and CDR2 is FQNEAQ (reference sequence). Losses at the gene ends were 5 bases for V and 2 bases for J; bases not matched to a gene: 8. The CDR3 region has the DNA TGTGCCAGCAGCCACCTGGGACAGACTAACACTGAAGCTTTCTTT. This sequence encodes CASSHLGQTNTEAFF.

This clonotype appeared a few times. This chain uses TRBV7-8 with TRBJ2-1; maybe TRBD2 (6 bases). Germline assignment: CDR1 SGHVS and CDR2 FQNEAQ. The CDR3 consists of 15 residues. Between the trimmed V and J ends, which lost 2 bases and 0 bases, there was a span of 8 bases. The CDR3 reads CASSLIADSYNEQFF. DNA for the CDR3: TGTGCCAGCAGCTTAATAGCGGACTCCTACAATGAGCAGTTCTTC. The full variable domain, its missing parts supplied by reference TRBV7-8 and TRBJ2-1, is GAGVSQSPRYKVAKRGQDVALRCDPISGHVSLFWYQQALGQGPEFLTYFQNEAQLDKSGLPSDRFFAERPEGSVSTLKIQRTQQEDSAVYLCASSLIADSYNEQFFGPGTRLTVL.

The genes are TRBV7-2 and TRBJ1-5; D unclear. Germline values: CDR1 SGHTA, CDR2 FQGNSA. The CDR3 length is 12 residues. Between the trimmed V and J ends, which lost 5 bases and 4 bases, there was a span of 6 bases. The CDR3 sequence: CASSPRNQPQHF. The CDR3 DNA sequence: TGTGCCAGCAGCCCAAGGAATCAGCCCCAGCATTTT.